The clone carrying this TCR beta chain has more than one count but fewer than ten. Antigen specificity is unknown. The record originates from a study of vaccination effects on CD4 cells after COVID-19. Overall study: Participants received two doses of either the BNT162b2 or mRNA-1273 vaccine.

Sequenced by immunoSEQ multiplex PCR; TCRdb stores in-frame clones only, minus some. The sample yields about 31,000 clones, 55% to 75% seen once. The CDR3 runs to 14 residues. Germline lookup yields CDR1 SGHKS and CDR2 YYEKEE (reference sequence). The V end lost 2 bases, the J end lost 3 bases, and 11 bases lay between the germline ends. Antigen-specific CD4+ T cells expanded by the ViraFEST assay with viral peptide pools were then sequenced. Following 10 days of culture, CD4+ T cells were isolated. The vaccine recipients had no prior SARS-CoV-2 infection, with negative nucleocapsid antibodies. This TCR derives from a human donor who received a COVID-19 vaccine. Material: CD4+ T cells from PBMCs cultured with HCoV-229E spike peptides, obtained before COVID-19 vaccination. The chain carries TRBV5-5 and TRBJ1-2; maybe TRBD1 (6 bases). In DNA form, the CDR3 reads TGTGCCAGCAGCTTATCCAGACAGGACTATGGCTACACCTTC. Encoded protein: CASSLSRQDYGYTF.